A selection of T cell receptor beta chains follows, all from one sample in a study of control samples from healthy donors and cancer patients. Sequencing used immunoSEQ multiplex PCR; TCRdb keeps in-frame clones, though not all of them. The sample contains 150,000 to 200,000 clones, approximately 90% of which appear only once. The sequenced material came from blood. All receptors derive from a man younger than 45 in good health. Both conserved end residues are trimmed from each CDR3. Expanded clones are given a class, and other clones once, few, many or no size at all.

CDR3 protein: ASSYVGQGPTEAF
clone size: -
J gene: TRBJ1-1
V gene: TRBV6-5

CDR3 protein: ASSPLAGGEEKLF
clone size: -
J gene: TRBJ1-4
V gene: TRBV19

CDR3 protein: ASSQGDHTYEQY
clone size: -
J gene: TRBJ2-7
V gene: TRBV4-1

CDR3 protein: ASSVAGGANTIY
clone size: -
J gene: TRBJ1-3
V gene: TRBV9

CDR3 protein: ASSPPGFGNQPQH
clone size: once
J gene: TRBJ1-5
V gene: TRBV18

CDR3 protein: ASSLSTGFSYNEQF
clone size: -
J gene: TRBJ2-1
V gene: TRBV27

CDR3 protein: ASSVQAGEQY
clone size: -
J gene: TRBJ2-7
V gene: TRBV18

CDR3 protein: ASSGGHSKLF
clone size: -
J gene: TRBJ1-4
V gene: TRBV5-6

CDR3 protein: ASSPTDSTKLF
clone size: -
J gene: TRBJ1-4
V gene: TRBV18

CDR3 protein: ASSPAQHSDNEQF
clone size: -
J gene: TRBJ2-1
V gene: TRBV18

CDR3 protein: SVGGRGNTEAF
clone size: -
J gene: TRBJ1-1
V gene: TRBV29-1

CDR3 protein: SVDLTRRAYNEQF
clone size: -
J gene: TRBJ2-1
V gene: TRBV29-1

CDR3 protein: ASSPPISNQPQH
clone size: -
J gene: TRBJ1-5
V gene: TRBV28

CDR3 protein: ASSFGTGRSNEKLF
clone size: once
J gene: TRBJ1-4
V gene: TRBV5-8

CDR3 protein: ASTSHPNQPQH
clone size: -
J gene: TRBJ1-5
V gene: TRBV12-3/TRBV12-4

CDR3 protein: ASSLFGDTQY
clone size: -
J gene: TRBJ2-3
V gene: TRBV12-3/TRBV12-4

CDR3 protein: ASSLKGGGETQY
clone size: -
J gene: TRBJ2-5
V gene: TRBV5-1

CDR3 protein: ASSAQSGNEKLF
clone size: -
J gene: TRBJ1-4
V gene: TRBV9